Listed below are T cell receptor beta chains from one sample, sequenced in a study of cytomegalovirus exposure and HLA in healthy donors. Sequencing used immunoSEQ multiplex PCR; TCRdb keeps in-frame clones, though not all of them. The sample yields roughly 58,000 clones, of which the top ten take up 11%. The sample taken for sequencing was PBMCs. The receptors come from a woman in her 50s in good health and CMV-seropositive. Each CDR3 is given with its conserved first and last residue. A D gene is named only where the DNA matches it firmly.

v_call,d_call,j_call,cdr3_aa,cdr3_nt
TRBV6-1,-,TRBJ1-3,CASRGGAENRNTIYF,TGTGCCAGCAGGGGGGGGGCAGAAAACAGAAACACCATATATTTT
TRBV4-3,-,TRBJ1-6,CASSPTGNNSPLHF,TGCGCCAGCAGCCCCACAGGGAATAATTCACCCCTCCACTTT
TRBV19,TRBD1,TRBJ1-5,CASTGQGIISAQHF,TGTGCCAGTACCGGACAGGGGATAATATCAGCCCAGCATTTT
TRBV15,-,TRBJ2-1,CATSRDGDRGNEQFF,TGTGCCACCAGCAGAGATGGAGATCGGGGGAATGAGCAGTTCTTC
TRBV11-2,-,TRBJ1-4,CASSLVYGEKLFF,TGTGCCAGCAGCTTAGTATACGGTGAAAAACTGTTTTTT
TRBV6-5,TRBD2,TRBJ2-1,CASSYGLAGGNEQFF,TGTGCCAGCAGTTATGGACTAGCGGGAGGCAATGAGCAGTTCTTC
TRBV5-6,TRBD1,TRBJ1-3,CASSLKTGMGSGNTIYF,TGTGCCAGCAGCCTCAAGACAGGGATGGGCTCTGGAAACACCATATATTTT
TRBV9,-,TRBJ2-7,CASSVGPGWAYEQYF,TGTGCCAGCAGCGTAGGGCCGGGTTGGGCCTACGAGCAGTACTTC
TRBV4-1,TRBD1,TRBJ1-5,CASSHITGANQPQHF,TGCGCCAGCAGCCACATAACAGGGGCTAATCAGCCCCAGCATTTT
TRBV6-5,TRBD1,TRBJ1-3,CANSVQGFSGNTIYF,TGTGCCAACAGCGTACAGGGGTTCTCTGGAAACACCATATATTTT
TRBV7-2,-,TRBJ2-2,CASSLGTVGELFF,TGTGCCAGCAGCTTAGGGACAGTCGGGGAGCTGTTTTTT
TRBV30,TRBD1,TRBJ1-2,CAWSLGQGIYGYTF,TGTGCCTGGAGCCTCGGACAGGGAATCTATGGCTACACCTTC
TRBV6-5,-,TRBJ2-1,CASSYSEERAYNEQFF,TGTGCCAGCAGTTACTCAGAAGAAAGAGCTTACAATGAGCAGTTCTTC
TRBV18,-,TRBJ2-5,CASSTNRGGETQYF,TGTGCCAGCTCAACAAACCGAGGGGGTGAGACCCAGTACTTC
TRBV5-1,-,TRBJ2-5,CASSEGHQVGTQYF,TGCGCCAGCAGCGAGGGACACCAGGTGGGGACCCAGTACTTC
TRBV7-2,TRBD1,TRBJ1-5,CASSSGGSNQPQHF,TGTGCCAGCAGCTCAGGGGGGAGCAATCAGCCCCAGCATTTT
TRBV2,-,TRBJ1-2,CASGTPLSYGYTF,TGTGCCAGTGGGACACCCCTATCCTATGGCTACACCTTC
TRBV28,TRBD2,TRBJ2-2,CASMAGDTGELFF,TGTGCCAGCATGGCGGGGGACACCGGGGAGCTGTTTTTT
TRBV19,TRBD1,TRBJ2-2,CASAPGQGALANTGELFF,TGTGCCAGTGCCCCGGGACAGGGGGCTCTTGCGAACACCGGGGAGCTGTTTTTT
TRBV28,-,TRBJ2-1,CASTGLNEQFF,TGTGCCAGTACGGGGTTGAATGAGCAGTTCTTC
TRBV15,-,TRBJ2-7,CATSSLGAGAFYEQYF,TGTGCCACCAGCAGTCTGGGGGCGGGAGCCTTCTACGAGCAGTACTTC
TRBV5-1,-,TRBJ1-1,CASSLGAFMNTEAFF,TGCGCCAGCAGCTTGGGTGCGTTTATGAACACTGAAGCTTTCTTT
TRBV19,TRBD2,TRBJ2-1,CASRPALAGYNEQFF,TGTGCCAGTCGCCCCGCACTAGCGGGATACAATGAGCAGTTCTTC
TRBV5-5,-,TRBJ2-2,CASSTGQYANTGELFF,TGTGCCAGCAGCACTGGACAGTACGCGAACACCGGGGAGCTGTTTTTT
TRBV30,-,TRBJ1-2,CAWRGINYGYTF,TGTGCCTGGAGGGGCATCAACTATGGCTACACCTTC
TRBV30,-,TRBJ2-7,CAWSLRGASYEQYF,TGTGCCTGGAGTCTTCGGGGGGCCTCCTACGAGCAGTACTTC
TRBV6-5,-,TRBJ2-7,CASSYKGQSPYEQYF,TGTGCCAGCAGTTACAAAGGACAGTCCCCCTACGAGCAGTACTTC
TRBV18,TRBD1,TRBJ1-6,CASLPGTGGRNSPLHF,TGTGCCAGCTTACCCGGGACAGGGGGCCGAAATTCACCCCTCCACTTT
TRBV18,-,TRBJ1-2,CASSPGPLGYTF,TGTGCCAGCTCACCAGGGCCTCTTGGCTACACCTTC
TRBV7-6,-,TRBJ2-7,CASSLESVSYEQYF,TGTGCCAGCAGCTTAGAGTCAGTTTCCTACGAGCAGTACTTC
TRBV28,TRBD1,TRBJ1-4,CASSLDREEEKLFF,TGTGCCAGCAGTTTAGACAGGGAGGAAGAAAAACTGTTTTTT
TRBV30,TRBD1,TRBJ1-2,CAWSEGQSRRYTF,TGTGCCTGGAGTGAGGGACAGTCCAGGCGCTACACCTTC
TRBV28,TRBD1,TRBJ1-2,CASIPSPGQGPHYGYTF,TGTGCCAGCATCCCATCGCCGGGACAGGGGCCTCACTATGGCTACACCTTC
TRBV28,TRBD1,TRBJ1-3,CASSFSTGTGNTIYF,TGTGCCAGCAGTTTCTCGACAGGGACTGGAAACACCATATATTTT
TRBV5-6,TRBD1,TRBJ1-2,CASSLGQGRSYGYTF,TGTGCCAGCAGCTTGGGACAGGGTAGGTCCTATGGCTACACCTTC
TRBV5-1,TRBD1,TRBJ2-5,CASSTGTGVHETQYF,TGCGCCAGCAGCACCGGGACAGGGGTGCACGAGACCCAGTACTTC
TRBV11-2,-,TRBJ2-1,CASSFNNEQFF,TGTGCCAGCAGCTTTAACAATGAGCAGTTCTTC
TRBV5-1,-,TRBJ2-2,CASSLVQTDTGELFF,TGCGCCAGCAGCTTGGTCCAGACTGACACCGGGGAGCTGTTTTTT
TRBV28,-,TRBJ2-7,CASSQSTGSYEQYF,TGTGCCAGCAGTCAATCGACAGGCTCCTACGAGCAGTACTTC
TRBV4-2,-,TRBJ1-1,CASSQDRNTEAFF,TGTGCCAGCAGCCAAGACAGGAACACTGAAGCTTTCTTT
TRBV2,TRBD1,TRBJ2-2,CASRRPGGKGTGELFF,TGTGCCAGCAGGAGACCAGGGGGAAAGGGCACCGGGGAGCTGTTTTTT
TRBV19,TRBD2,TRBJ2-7,CASSLIAGDYEQYF,TGTGCCAGTAGTCTAATAGCGGGAGACTACGAGCAGTACTTC
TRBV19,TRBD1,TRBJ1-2,CASSRTGGAYGYTF,TGTGCCAGTAGTCGGACAGGGGGCGCCTATGGCTACACCTTC
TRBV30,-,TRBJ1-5,CAWSPDSDQPQHF,TGTGCCTGGAGTCCCGACAGCGATCAGCCCCAGCATTTT
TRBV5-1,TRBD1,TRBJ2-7,CASSQGAAGSYEQYF,TGCGCCAGCAGCCAGGGGGCCGCTGGCTCCTACGAGCAGTACTTC
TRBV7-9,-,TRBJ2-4,CASSLGRANIQYF,TGTGCCAGCAGCTTGGGCAGGGCGAACATTCAGTACTTC
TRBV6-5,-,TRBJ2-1,CASSYLARNEQFF,TGTGCCAGCAGTTACTTGGCCAGGAATGAGCAGTTCTTC
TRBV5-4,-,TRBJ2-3,CASSLGRDTQYF,TGTGCCAGCAGCTTGGGCAGAGATACGCAGTATTTT
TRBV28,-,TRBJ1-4,CASSLGGAANEKLFF,TGTGCCAGCAGCCTGGGGGGGGCTGCTAATGAAAAACTGTTTTTT
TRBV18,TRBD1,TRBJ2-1,CASSPPGARDRGRDEQFF,TGTGCCAGCTCACCACCTGGAGCCCGGGACAGGGGGCGGGATGAGCAGTTCTTC
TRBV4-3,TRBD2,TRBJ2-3,CASSSRLASGGTDTQYF,TGCGCCAGCAGCTCGCGGCTGGCTAGCGGGGGAACAGATACGCAGTATTTT
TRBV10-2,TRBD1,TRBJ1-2,CASSSGTGSSYGYTF,TGCGCCAGCAGTTCCGGGACAGGGAGTTCCTATGGCTACACCTTC
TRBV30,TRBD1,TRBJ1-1,CAPRVAPGQPRSNTEAFF,TGTGCCCCCAGGGTAGCGCCGGGACAGCCTAGGTCGAACACTGAAGCTTTCTTT
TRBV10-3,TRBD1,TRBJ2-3,CATGQGSGTDTQYF,TGTGCCACGGGACAGGGGAGTGGCACAGATACGCAGTATTTT
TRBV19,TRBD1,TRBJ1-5,CASSIDRDRGTLRYQPQHF,TGTGCCAGTAGTATAGATCGGGACAGGGGTACGCTAAGATATCAGCCCCAGCATTTT
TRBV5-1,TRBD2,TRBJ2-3,CASSPLAGRLGDTQYF,TGCGCCAGCAGCCCTTTAGCGGGACGGCTTGGGGATACGCAGTATTTT
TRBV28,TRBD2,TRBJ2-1,CASRLADSSSYNEQFF,TGTGCCAGCAGGCTAGCGGATTCCAGCTCCTACAATGAGCAGTTCTTC
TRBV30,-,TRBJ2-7,CAWRELSQGGLEQYF,TGTGCCTGGAGAGAATTATCGCAAGGCGGGCTCGAGCAGTACTTC
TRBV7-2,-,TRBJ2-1,CASSLVGTGYNNEQFF,TGTGCCAGCAGCTTAGTGGGAACAGGTTATAACAATGAGCAGTTCTTC
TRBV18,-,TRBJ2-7,CASSSQQGEQYF,TGTGCCAGCTCATCGCAGCAGGGTGAGCAGTACTTC